This passage covers 11 T cell receptor beta chains from one sample sequenced in a study of blood T cell repertoires in COVID-19. Measured with immunoSEQ multiplex PCR; TCRdb has only the in-frame clones, and not every one. Among about 34,000 clones listed, nearly 95% were seen once. Sequencing was carried out using peripheral blood. The source is a human donor in a cohort sampled during active COVID-19.

The chain links TRBV30 to TRBJ1-1; D not resolved. Trimming shortened V by 2 bases and J by 1 base, and 8 bases separated the two germline ends. The length of the CDR3 is 13 residues. Germline V gives CDR1 GTSNPN, CDR2 SVGIG (reference sequence). This CDR3 is CAWSMRKNTEAFF. DNA for the CDR3: TGTGCCTGGAGTATGAGGAAGAACACTGAAGCTTTCTTT.

The chain uses TRBV10-2 and TRBJ2-7, with D perhaps matching TRBD1 (7 bases). The CDR3 is 14 amino acids. The V and J ends lost 10 bases and 3 bases respectively, with 19 bases between them. The germline V gene has CDR1 WSHSY and CDR2 SAAADI. The CDR3 sequence is CATEKNRGGYEQYF. The CDR3 coding sequence is TGCGCCACAGAAAAGAACAGGGGAGGCTACGAGCAGTACTTC.

This clone was found a few times. The chain links TRBV6-6 to TRBJ1-2; no firm D call. CDR1 is MNHNY, CDR2 SVGAGI, per germline (reference sequence). V lost 5 bases, J lost 3 bases, and 10 bases lay in between. This CDR3 has 13 residues. This chain's CDR3 is CASSTSIDYGYTF. The CDR3 bases are TGTGCCAGCAGTACAAGTATCGACTATGGCTACACCTTC.

This sequence joins TRBV28 and TRBJ1-1; 11 positions agree with TRBD1. Unmatched junction bases numbered 4, after V lost 6 bases and J lost 10 bases. The CDR3 has 12 residues. Germline V gene lookup returns CDR1 MDHEN and CDR2 SYDVKM. Here the CDR3 reads CASRLDRGRAFF. CDR3 nucleotide sequence: TGTGCCAGCAGGCTGGACAGGGGGCGAGCTTTCTTT.

The chain joins TRBV7-9 to TRBJ1-1, with D possibly being TRBD1 (6 bases). The CDR3 is made up of 16 amino acids. Trimming left V 5 bases short and J 4 bases short, with 20 bases between. Germline V gene lookup returns CDR1 SEHNR and CDR2 FQNEAQ (reference sequence). The CDR3 DNA follows: TGTGCCAGCAGCCCCCTTGGGCGGGGGCCGGCCACTGAAGCTTTCTTT. It is translated as CASSPLGRGPATEAFF.

This sequence joins TRBV27 and TRBJ2-2, with D hard to call. Germline CDR1 is MNHEY and CDR2 is SMNVEV (reference sequence). Trimming stripped 5 bases from V and 3 bases from J, with 4 bases between. The length of the CDR3 is 12 residues. This CDR3 is CASSPYTGELFF. For the CDR3, the DNA is TGTGCCAGCAGTCCCTACACCGGGGAGCTGTTTTTT.

The rearrangement uses TRBV5-4 and TRBJ2-3; D is uncertain. The CDR3 sequence is 12 residues long. V was pared by 1 base and J by 4 bases, with 4 bases between. Germline CDR1 and CDR2: SGHNT and YYREEE (reference sequence). In DNA, the CDR3 is TGTGCCAGCAGCTTGAGCTCAGATACGCAGTATTTT. This translates into CASSLSSDTQYF.

The chain joins TRBV13 to TRBJ1-1; perhaps TRBD1 as D (5 bases). The CDR3 loop spans 14 amino acids. V lost 0 bases to trimming and J lost 1 base, with 6 bases between them. CDR1 is PRHDT and CDR2 is FYEKMQ in the germline V gene (reference sequence). The chain's CDR3 is CASSLGRANTEAFF. Here the CDR3 DNA reads TGTGCCAGCAGCTTAGGCAGGGCGAACACTGAAGCTTTCTTT.

This clone occurred once. The chain combines TRBV11-2 with TRBJ2-7; 10 bases map to TRBD1. This CDR3 contains 13 residues. Looked up from germline, CDR1 is SGHAT and CDR2 is FQNNGV. Losses at the gene ends were 1 base for V and 7 bases for J; bases not matched to a gene: 1. CDR3 region: CASSLGGQGEQYF. The CDR3 DNA reads as TGTGCCAGCAGCTTAGGGGGACAGGGGGAGCAGTACTTC.

V is TRBV28 and J is TRBJ2-5; D might be TRBD1 (5 bases). Germline V gene lookup returns CDR1 MDHEN and CDR2 SYDVKM. This CDR3 contains 15 residues. Trimming stripped 5 bases from V and 1 base from J, with 14 bases between. The CDR3 region has the DNA TGTGCCAGCAGTCAGAGACAGAACCTCCAAGAGACCCAGTACTTC. Amino acids: CASSQRQNLQETQYF.

This chain connects TRBV5-5 to TRBJ2-1, with D tentatively TRBD1 (5 bases). The ends were cut back, 0 bases at V and 0 bases at J, with 7 bases in the middle. CDR1 is SGHKS and CDR2 is YYEKEE in the germline V gene (reference sequence). There are 15 residues in the CDR3. The CDR3 loop is CASSLGQSSYNEQFF. CDR3 coding DNA: TGTGCCAGCAGCTTGGGACAGAGCTCCTACAATGAGCAGTTCTTC. Drawing the rest from reference TRBV5-5 and TRBJ2-1, the complete variable domain is DAGVTQSPTHLIKTRGQQVTLRCSPISGHKSVSWYQQVLGQGPQFIFQYYEKEERGRGNFPDRFSARQFPNYSSELNVNALLLGDSALYLCASSLGQSSYNEQFFGPGTRLTVL.